The subject of this entry is one T cell receptor (beta chain). The antigen is not known. V was shortened by 3 bases and J by 5 bases, with 15 bases between the two germline ends. The CDR3 sequence is 15 residues long. CDR1 and CDR2 from the germline V gene are SGHTA and FQGNSA. This specimen comes from a study of T cells after yellow fever vaccination. The study, taken as a whole, reports: The secondary response was weaker, and its peak arrived faster, on day 5 versus 15. Abundant clonotypes (contaminants from the bulk population) could be present in FACS-sorted repertoires.

TCRdb re-derived calls from the 5' RACE reads in MiXCR, one entry per CDR3 protein. Of 200,000 to 300,000 distinct CDR3 sequences listed, 13% are singletons. The V and J genes are TRBV7-2 and TRBJ2-3; D might be TRBD2 (6 bases). The source material was CD4+ T cells sorted from PBMCs, sampled 45 days after the yellow fever booster vaccination. The clonotype was recovered from a young man who received the YFV17D yellow fever vaccine. CDR3 residues: CASSFGGGIGDTQYF. Written as DNA, the CDR3 is TGTGCCAGCAGCTTTGGGGGAGGTATAGGAGATACGCAGTATTTT.